This T cell receptor beta chain is from a study of control samples from healthy donors and cancer patients. CDR1 is SGHKS and CDR2 is YYEKEE in the germline V gene (reference sequence). The CDR3 contains 15 residues. Trimming removed 4 bases from V and 3 bases from J; junction bases left unmatched: 9. Data came from immunoSEQ multiplex PCR; TCRdb stores just in-frame clones and leaves some out. The sample has about 170,000 clones; 88% are singletons. This chain uses TRBV5-5 with TRBJ1-1, with 7 bases lining up with TRBD1. Specimen: blood. The TCR was taken from a woman aged 30 to 39 in good health. CDR3 bases: TGTGCCAGCAGCCGGGTGAGGGGGCCTGACACTGAAGCTTTCTTT. This translates into CASSRVRGPDTEAFF.